This TCR beta chain was sequenced during a study of blood T cell repertoires in COVID-19. Study information: PBMCs, B-cell-depleted T cells, or T cells provided the cDNA or gDNA that made up the material.

In its sample, this clone was seen a few times. Source study methods: Reference gene primers were amplified, and this amplification served to estimate nucleated cell counts. Assay used: immunoSEQ multiplex PCR; TCRdb lists only in-frame clones, some missing. V, J and clone size were drawn from that table, and D and trimming were deduced from the DNA. Altogether about 180,000 clones are present, about 81% being singletons, with the ten largest covering about 12%. The V and J ends lost 3 bases and 8 bases, in that order; junction bases with no gene match: 4. There are 15 residues in the CDR3. The V gene's germline CDR1 is SNHLY and CDR2 FYNNEI. In Seattle, patients joined the study during active infection and were tracked longitudinally.

This TCR was sampled from a woman older than 75 with COVID-19, enrolled during active disease. The sequenced sample consisted of peripheral blood. This chain uses TRBV2 with TRBJ2-2; 12 bases are shared with TRBD2. CDR3 bases: TGTGCCAGCAGTGAGCTAGCGGGAGGGCGAGGGGAGCTGTTTTTT. Translating it yields CASSELAGGRGELFF.